This TCR beta chain was recorded in a study of cytomegalovirus exposure and HLA in healthy donors. Across the study: In an earlier analysis, 95 million to 130 million unique TCR beta sequences were found from some 200 million T cells.

With regard to this clone: Its antigen is unidentified.

Study results and caveats: No immune exposure information besides CMV serostatus was available. Presence/absence analyses took donor sequencing depth as roughly uniform. According to a later analysis, donors in an Asian-associated ancestry cluster reportedly had fewer N-insertions than the roughly 670-donor mean.

The CDR3 is made up of 13 amino acids. V lost 3 bases to trimming and J lost 3 bases; unmatched junction nucleotides: 0. Germline V lookup: CDR1 MNHEY, CDR2 SMNVEV (reference sequence). PCR amplification relied on 60 Vbeta primers (plus 13 Jbeta primers). Sequencing was performed with immunoSEQ multiplex PCR; in TCRdb, only in-frame clones are kept and a portion is missing. The sample holds 150,000 to 180,000 clones, over 65% seen once. The TCR sequence derives from a man aged 25 to 40 in good health and CMV-seronegative. The sequencing input was PBMCs. This chain uses TRBV27 with TRBJ2-3, with 7 bases identical to TRBD2. CDR3 nucleotides: TGTGCCAGCAGTTTCGGGGGGACAGATACGCAGTATTTT. Translated, it gives CASSFGGTDTQYF.